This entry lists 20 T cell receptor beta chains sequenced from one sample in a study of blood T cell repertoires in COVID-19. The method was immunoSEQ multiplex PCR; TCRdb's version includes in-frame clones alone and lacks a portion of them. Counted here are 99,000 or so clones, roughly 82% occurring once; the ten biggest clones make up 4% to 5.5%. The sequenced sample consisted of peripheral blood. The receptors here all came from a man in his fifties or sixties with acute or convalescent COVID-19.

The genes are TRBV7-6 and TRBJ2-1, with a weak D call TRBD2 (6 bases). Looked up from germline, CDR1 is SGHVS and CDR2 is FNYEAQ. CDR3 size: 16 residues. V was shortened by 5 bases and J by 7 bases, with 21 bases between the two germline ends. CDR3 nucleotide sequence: TGTGCCAGCAGCACAGTGGCGGTAGCGGAAGGTAATGAGCAGTTCTTC. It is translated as CASSTVAVAEGNEQFF.

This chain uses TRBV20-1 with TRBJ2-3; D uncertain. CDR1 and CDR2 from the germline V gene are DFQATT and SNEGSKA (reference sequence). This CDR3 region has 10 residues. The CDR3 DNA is TGCAGCCCTATGACAGATACGCAGTATTTT. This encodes CSPMTDTQYF.

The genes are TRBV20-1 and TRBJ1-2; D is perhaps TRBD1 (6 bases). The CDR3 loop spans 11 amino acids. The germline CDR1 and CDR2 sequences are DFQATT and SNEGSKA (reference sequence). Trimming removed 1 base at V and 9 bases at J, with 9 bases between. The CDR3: CSARATGSYTF. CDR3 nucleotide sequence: TGCAGTGCTAGAGCTACAGGGAGCTACACCTTC.

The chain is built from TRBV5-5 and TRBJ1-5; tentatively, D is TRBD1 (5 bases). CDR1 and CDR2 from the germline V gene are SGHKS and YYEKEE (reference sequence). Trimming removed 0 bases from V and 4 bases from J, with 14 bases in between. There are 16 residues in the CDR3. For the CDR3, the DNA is TGTGCCAGCAGCTTGGAGGTGGGCAGGGATAATCAGCCCCAGCATTTT. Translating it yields CASSLEVGRDNQPQHF.

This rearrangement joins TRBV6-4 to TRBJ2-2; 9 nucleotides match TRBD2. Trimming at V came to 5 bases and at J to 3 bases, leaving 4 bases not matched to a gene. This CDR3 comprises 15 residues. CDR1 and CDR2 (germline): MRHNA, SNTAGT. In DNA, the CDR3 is TGTGCCAGCAGTAGCGGGGGGCTCGACACCGGGGAGCTGTTTTTT. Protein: CASSSGGLDTGELFF.

For the CDR3, the DNA is TGCGCCAGCAGCTTGGAGAGCGTTGAGTACAATGAGCAGTTCTTC. This codes for CASSLESVEYNEQFF. This chain uses TRBV5-1 with TRBJ2-1, with D hard to call. The V and J ends lost 0 bases and 4 bases respectively, with 11 bases between them. The length of the CDR3 is 15 residues. From germline, CDR1 is SGHRS and CDR2 YFSETQ.

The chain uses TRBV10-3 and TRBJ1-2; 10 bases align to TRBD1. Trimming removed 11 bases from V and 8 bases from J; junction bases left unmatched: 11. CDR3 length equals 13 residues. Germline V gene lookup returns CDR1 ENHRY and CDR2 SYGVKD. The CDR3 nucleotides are TGTGCCTTATCGTTTGACAGGGGGCACGGCTACACCTTC. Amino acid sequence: CALSFDRGHGYTF.

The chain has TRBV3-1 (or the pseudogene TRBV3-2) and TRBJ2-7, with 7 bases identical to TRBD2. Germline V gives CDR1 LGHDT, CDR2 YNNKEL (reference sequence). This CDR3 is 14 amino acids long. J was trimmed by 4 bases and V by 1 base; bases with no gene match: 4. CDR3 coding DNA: TGTGCCAGCAGCCAAGTGGGAGCGGGGTACGAGCAGTACTTC. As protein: CASSQVGAGYEQYF.

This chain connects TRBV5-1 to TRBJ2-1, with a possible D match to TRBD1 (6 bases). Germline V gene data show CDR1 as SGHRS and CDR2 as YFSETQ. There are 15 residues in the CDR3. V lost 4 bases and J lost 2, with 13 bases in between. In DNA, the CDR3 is TGCGCCAGCAGCCCCCGGGACAAAACCTACAATGAGCAGTTCTTC. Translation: CASSPRDKTYNEQFF.

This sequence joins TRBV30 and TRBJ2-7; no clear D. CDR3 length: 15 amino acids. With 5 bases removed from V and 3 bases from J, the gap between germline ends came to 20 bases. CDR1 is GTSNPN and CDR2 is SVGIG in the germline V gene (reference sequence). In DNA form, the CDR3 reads TGTGCCTGGCTCCGGAGTGCCTTCCCTCTCTACGAGCAGTACTTC. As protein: CAWLRSAFPLYEQYF.

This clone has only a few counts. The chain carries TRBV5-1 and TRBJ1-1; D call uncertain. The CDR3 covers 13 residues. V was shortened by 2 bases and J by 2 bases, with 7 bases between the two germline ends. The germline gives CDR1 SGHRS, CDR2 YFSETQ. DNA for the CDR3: TGCGCCAGCAGCTTCACGGGAAACACTGAAGCTTTCTTT. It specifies CASSFTGNTEAFF.

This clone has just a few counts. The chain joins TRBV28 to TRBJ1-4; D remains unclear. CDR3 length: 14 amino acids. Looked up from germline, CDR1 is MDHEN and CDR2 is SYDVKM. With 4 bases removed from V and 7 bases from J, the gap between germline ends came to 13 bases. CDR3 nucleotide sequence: TGTGCCAGCAGTTCCCCCGGGTTAGGTGAAAAACTGTTTTTT. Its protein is CASSSPGLGEKLFF. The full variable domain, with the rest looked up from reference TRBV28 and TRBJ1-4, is DVKVTQSSRYLVKRTGEKVFLECVQDMDHENMFWYRQDPGLGLRLIYFSYDVKMKEKGDIPEGYSVSREKKERFSLILESASTNQTSMYLCASSSPGLGEKLFFGSGTQLSVL.

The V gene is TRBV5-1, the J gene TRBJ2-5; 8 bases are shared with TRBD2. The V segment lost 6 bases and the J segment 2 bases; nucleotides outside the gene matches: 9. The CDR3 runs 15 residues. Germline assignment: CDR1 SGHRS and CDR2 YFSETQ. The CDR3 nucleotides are TGCGCCAGCACTTCGGGACTAGGGCCTCAAGAGACCCAGTACTTC. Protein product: CASTSGLGPQETQYF.

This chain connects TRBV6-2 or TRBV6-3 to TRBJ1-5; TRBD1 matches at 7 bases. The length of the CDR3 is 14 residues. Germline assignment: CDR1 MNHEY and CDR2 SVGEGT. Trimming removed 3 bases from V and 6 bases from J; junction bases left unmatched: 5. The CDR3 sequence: CASSYLQGRQPQHF. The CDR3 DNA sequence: TGTGCCAGCAGTTATTTACAGGGGCGTCAGCCCCAGCATTTT.

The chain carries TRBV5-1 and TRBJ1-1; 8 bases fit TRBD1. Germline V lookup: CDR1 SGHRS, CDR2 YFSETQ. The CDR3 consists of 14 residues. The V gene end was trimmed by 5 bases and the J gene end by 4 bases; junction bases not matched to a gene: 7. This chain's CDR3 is CASRGRQGLTEAFF. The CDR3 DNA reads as TGCGCCAGCAGGGGACGACAGGGGCTCACTGAAGCTTTCTTT.

The CDR3 spells CASSPSRPGPEGEKLFF. The CDR3 DNA sequence: TGTGCCAGCAGCCCTAGCCGCCCCGGGCCCGAGGGTGAAAAACTGTTTTTT. This chain joins TRBV11-2 and TRBJ1-4; D ambiguous. Germline loops: CDR1 SGHAT, CDR2 FQNNGV. The CDR3 has 17 residues. Trimming took off 5 bases at V and 7 bases at J, with 23 bases between the two ends.

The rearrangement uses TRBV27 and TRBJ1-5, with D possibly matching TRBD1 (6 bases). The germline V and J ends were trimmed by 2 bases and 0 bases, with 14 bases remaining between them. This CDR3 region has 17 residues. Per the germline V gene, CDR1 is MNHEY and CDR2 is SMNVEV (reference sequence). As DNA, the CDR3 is TGTGCCAGCAGTTTAGGAACCGGGACACCTAGCAATCAGCCCCAGCATTTT. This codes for CASSLGTGTPSNQPQHF.

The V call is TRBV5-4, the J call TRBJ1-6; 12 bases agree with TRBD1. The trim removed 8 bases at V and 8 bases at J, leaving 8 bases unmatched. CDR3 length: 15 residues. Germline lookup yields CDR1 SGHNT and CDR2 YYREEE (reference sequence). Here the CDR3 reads CASTGTGGGYSPLHF. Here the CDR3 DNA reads TGTGCCAGTACCGGGACAGGGGGCGGTTATTCACCCCTCCACTTT.

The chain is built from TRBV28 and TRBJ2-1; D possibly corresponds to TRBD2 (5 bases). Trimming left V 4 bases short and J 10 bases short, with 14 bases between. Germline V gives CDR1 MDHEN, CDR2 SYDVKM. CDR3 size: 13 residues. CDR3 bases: TGTGCCAGCAGTTCGCCGCGTGGGGAGGAGCAGTTCTTC. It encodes CASSSPRGEEQFF. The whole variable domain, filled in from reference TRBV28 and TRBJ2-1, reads DVKVTQSSRYLVKRTGEKVFLECVQDMDHENMFWYRQDPGLGLRLIYFSYDVKMKEKGDIPEGYSVSREKKERFSLILESASTNQTSMYLCASSSPRGEEQFFGPGTRLTVL.

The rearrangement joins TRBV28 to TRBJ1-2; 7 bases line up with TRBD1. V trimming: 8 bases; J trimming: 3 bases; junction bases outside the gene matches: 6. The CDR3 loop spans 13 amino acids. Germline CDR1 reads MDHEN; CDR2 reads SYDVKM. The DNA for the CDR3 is TGTGCCAGCGGGACAGACCTTTACTATGGCTACACCTTC. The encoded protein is CASGTDLYYGYTF.